This record concerns one TCR beta chain sequence. The antigen remains undetermined. This sample stems from a study of T cell responses to AZD1222 COVID-19 vaccine. Using immunoSEQ multiplex PCR, the repertoire was profiled, and TCRdb retains in-frame clones only, with some absent. The sample carries 95,000 to 150,000 clones, roughly 88% recorded once. Study-level points and caveats: Clonal diversity was possibly underestimated; the donors were predominantly white British and more often female.

V shed 3 bases and J shed 1 base, with 13 bases lying between them. The CDR3 totals 15 residues. The V gene's germline CDR1 is SGHDT and CDR2 YYEEEE. Sequences were derived from peripheral blood, sampled on day 0 of AZD1222 vaccination. The rearrangement uses TRBV5-6 and TRBJ2-5; TRBD2 might be the D (6 bases). The TCR sequence derives from an adult in good health. The CDR3 here is CASSSLGGSQETQYF. The CDR3 region has the DNA TGTGCCAGCAGCTCCCTTGGGGGGAGCCAAGAGACCCAGTACTTC.